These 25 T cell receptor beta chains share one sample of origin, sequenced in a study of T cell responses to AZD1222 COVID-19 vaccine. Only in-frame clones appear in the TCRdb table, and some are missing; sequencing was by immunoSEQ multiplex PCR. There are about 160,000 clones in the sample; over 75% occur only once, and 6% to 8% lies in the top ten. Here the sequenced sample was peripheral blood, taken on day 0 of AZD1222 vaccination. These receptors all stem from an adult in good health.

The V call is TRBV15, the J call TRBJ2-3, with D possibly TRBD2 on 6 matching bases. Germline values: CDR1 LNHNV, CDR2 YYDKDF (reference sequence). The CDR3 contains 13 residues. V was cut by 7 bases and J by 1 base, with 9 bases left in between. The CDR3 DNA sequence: TGTGCCACCAAAACGGGGGGCACAGATACGCAGTATTTT. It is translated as CATKTGGTDTQYF.

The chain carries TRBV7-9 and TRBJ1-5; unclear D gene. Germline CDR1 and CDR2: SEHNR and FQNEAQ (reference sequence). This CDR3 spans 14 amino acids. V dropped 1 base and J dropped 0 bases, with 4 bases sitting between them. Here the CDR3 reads CASSLVGSNQPQHF. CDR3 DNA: TGTGCCAGCAGCTTAGTTGGTAGCAATCAGCCCCAGCATTTT.

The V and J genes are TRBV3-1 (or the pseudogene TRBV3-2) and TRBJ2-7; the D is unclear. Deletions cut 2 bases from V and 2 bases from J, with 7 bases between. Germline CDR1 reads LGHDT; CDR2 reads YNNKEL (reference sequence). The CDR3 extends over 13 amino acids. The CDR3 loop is CASSQRSTYEQYV. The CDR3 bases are TGTGCCAGCAGCCAAAGATCAACCTACGAGCAGTACGTC.

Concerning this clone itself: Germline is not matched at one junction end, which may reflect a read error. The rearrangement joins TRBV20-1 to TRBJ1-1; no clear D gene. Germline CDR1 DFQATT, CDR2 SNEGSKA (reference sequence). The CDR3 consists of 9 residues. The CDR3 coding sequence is TGTCCTTTTGGGACTGAAGCTTTCTTT. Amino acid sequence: CPFGTEAFF.

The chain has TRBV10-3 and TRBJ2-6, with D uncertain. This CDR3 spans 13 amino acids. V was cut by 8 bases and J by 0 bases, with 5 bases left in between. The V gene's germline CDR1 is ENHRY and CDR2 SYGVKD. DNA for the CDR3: TGTGCCATCTGGGGCTCTGGGGCCAACGTCCTGACTTTC. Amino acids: CAIWGSGANVLTF.

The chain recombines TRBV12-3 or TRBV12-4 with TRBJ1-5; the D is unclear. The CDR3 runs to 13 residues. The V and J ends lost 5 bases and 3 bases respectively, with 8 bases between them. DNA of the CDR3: TGTGCCAGCAGTCCAAGTATCAATCAGCCCCAGCATTTT. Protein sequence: CASSPSINQPQHF.

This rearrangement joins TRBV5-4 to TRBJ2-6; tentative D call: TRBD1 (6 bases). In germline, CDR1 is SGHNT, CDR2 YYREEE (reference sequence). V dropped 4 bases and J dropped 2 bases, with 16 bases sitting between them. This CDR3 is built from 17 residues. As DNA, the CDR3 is TGTGCCAGCAGCCCACCGATCCAGGGGACTGGGGCCAACGTCCTGACTTTC. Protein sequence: CASSPPIQGTGANVLTF.

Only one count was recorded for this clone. The chain's CDR3 is CASSFYGANVLTF. For the CDR3, the DNA is TGTGCCAGCAGCTTCTATGGGGCCAACGTCCTGACTTTC. V gene TRBV7-3 combines with J gene TRBJ2-6; D gene unclear. The CDR3 is 13 amino acids. Trimming took 3 bases from V and 3 from J, leaving 3 bases between them. Germline V gene lookup returns CDR1 SGHTA and CDR2 FQGTGA.

CDR3 DNA sequence: TGTGCCAGCAGCTTAACAGGATACAATGAGCAGTTCTTC. Translation: CASSLTGYNEQFF. The genes are TRBV11-2 and TRBJ2-1, with D tentatively TRBD1 (5 bases). Germline loops: CDR1 SGHAT, CDR2 FQNNGV. The V end lost 2 bases, the J end lost 4 bases, and 6 bases lay between the germline ends. The CDR3 extends over 13 amino acids.

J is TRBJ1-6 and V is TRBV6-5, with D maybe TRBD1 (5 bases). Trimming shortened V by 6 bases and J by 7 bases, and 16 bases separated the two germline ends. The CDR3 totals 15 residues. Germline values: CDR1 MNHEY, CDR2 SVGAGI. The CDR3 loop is CASRYTGTENSPLHF. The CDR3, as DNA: TGTGCCAGCAGATACACCGGGACGGAAAATTCACCCCTCCACTTT.

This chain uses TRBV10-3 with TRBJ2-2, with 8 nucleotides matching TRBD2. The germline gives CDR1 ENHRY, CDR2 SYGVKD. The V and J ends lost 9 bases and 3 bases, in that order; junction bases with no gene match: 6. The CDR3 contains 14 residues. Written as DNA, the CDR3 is TGTGCCATAAAGCGGGAGTTTGACACCGGGGAGCTGTTTTTT. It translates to CAIKREFDTGELFF.

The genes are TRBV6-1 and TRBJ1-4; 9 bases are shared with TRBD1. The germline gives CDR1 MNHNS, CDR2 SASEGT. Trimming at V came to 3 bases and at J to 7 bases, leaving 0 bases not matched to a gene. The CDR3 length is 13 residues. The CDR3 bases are TGTGCCAGCAGTGAGGGACAGGGTGAAAAACTGTTTTTT. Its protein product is CASSEGQGEKLFF.

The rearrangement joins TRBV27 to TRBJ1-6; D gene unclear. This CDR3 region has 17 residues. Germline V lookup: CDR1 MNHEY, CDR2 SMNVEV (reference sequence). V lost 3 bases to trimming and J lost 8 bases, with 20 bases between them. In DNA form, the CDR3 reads TGTGCCAGCAGTTTCAGGACGGCCGTCCGCGTGGATTCACCCCTCCACTTT. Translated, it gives CASSFRTAVRVDSPLHF.

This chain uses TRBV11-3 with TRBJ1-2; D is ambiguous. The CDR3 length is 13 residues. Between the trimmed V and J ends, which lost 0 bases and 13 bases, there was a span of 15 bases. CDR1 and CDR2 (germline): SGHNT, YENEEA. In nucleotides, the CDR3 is TGTGCCAGCAGCTTAGAAGTCGGGAAAGTCATCACCTTC. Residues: CASSLEVGKVITF.

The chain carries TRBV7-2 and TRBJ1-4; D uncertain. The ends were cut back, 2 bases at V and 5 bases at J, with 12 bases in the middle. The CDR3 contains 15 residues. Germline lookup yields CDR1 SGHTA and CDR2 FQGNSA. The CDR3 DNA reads TGTGCCAGCAGCTTAAATGGTGGATTGAATGAAAAACTGTTTTTT. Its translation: CASSLNGGLNEKLFF.

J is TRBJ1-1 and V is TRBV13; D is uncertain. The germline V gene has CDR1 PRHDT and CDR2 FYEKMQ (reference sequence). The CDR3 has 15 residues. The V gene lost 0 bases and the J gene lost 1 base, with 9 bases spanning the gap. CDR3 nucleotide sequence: TGTGCCAGCAGCTTAGGAGACAATACGAACACTGAAGCTTTCTTT. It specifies CASSLGDNTNTEAFF.

The CDR3 bases are TGTGCCAGCAGCCAAGTCCGGGACGGCTACACCTTC. This gives the protein CASSQVRDGYTF. The V call is TRBV3-1 (or the pseudogene TRBV3-2), the J call TRBJ1-2; D perhaps matches TRBD1 (5 bases). CDR3 length: 12 amino acids. Trimming removed 1 base at V and 8 bases at J, with 8 bases between. Germline lookup yields CDR1 LGHDT and CDR2 YNNKEL (reference sequence).

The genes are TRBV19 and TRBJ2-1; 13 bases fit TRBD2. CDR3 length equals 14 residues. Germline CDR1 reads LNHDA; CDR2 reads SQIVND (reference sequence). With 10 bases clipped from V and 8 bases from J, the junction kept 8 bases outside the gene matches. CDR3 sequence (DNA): TGTGCCACCTCACTAGCGGGGGGGTTGGATGAGCAGTTCTTC. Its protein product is CATSLAGGLDEQFF. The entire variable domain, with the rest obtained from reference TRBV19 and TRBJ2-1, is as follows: DGGITQSPKYLFRKEGQNVTLSCEQNLNHDAMYWYRQDPGQGLRLIYYSQIVNDFQKGDIAEGYSVSREKKESFPLTVTSAQKNPTAFYLCATSLAGGLDEQFFGPGTRLTVL.

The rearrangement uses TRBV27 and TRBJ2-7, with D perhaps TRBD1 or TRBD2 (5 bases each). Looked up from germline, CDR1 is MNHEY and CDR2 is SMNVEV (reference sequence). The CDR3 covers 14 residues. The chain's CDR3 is CGAIGVGSSYEQYV. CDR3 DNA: TGTGGAGCGATAGGGGTAGGGAGCTCCTACGAGCAGTACGTC.

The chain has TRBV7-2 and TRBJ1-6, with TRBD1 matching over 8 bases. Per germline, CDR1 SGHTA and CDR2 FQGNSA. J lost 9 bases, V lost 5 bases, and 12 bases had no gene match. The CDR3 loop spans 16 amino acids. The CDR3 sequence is CASSPEATGAFSPLHF. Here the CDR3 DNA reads TGTGCCAGCAGCCCTGAGGCGACAGGGGCGTTTTCACCCCTCCACTTT. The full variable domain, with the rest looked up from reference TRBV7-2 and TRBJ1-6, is GAGVSQSPSNKVTEKGKDVELRCDPISGHTALYWYRQSLGQGLEFLIYFQGNSAPDKSGLPSDRFSAERTGGSVSTLTIQRTQQEDSAVYLCASSPEATGAFSPLHFGNGTRLTVT.

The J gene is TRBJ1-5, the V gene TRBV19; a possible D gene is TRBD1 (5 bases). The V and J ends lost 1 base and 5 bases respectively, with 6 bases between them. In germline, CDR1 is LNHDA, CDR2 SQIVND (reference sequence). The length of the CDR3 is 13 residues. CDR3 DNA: TGTGCCAGTAGTATAGTGGGGGATCAGCCCCAGCATTTT. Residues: CASSIVGDQPQHF.

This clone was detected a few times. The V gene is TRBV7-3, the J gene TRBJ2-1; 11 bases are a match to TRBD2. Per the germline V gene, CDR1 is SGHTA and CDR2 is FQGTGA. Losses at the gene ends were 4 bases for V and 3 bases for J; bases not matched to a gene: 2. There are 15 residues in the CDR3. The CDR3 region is CASSSGLAVYNEQFF. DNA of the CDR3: TGTGCCAGCAGCTCGGGACTAGCGGTCTACAATGAGCAGTTCTTC.

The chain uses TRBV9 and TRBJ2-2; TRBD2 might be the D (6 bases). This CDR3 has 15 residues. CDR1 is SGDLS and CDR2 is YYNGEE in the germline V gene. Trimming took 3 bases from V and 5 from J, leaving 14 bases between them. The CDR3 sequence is CASSDRDFRTGELFF. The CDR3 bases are TGTGCCAGCAGCGACCGGGACTTCCGTACCGGGGAGCTGTTTTTT. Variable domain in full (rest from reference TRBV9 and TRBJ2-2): DSGVTQTPKHLITATGQRVTLRCSPRSGDLSVYWYQQSLDQGLQFLIQYYNGEERAKGNILERFSAQQFPDLHSELNLSSLELGDSALYFCASSDRDFRTGELFFGEGSRLTVL.

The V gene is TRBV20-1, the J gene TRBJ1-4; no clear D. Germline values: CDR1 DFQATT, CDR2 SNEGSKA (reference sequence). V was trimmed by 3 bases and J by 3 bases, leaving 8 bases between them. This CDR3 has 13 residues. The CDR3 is CSASWFANEKLFF. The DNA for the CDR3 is TGCAGTGCTAGTTGGTTTGCTAATGAAAAACTGTTTTTT.

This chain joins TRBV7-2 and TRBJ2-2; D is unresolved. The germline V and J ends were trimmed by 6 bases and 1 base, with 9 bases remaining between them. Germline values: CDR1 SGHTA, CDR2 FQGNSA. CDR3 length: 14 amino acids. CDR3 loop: CASRIGRNTGELFF. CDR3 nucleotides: TGTGCCAGCAGAATCGGACGGAACACCGGGGAGCTGTTTTTT.